One sample yielded the 23 T cell receptor beta chains listed below, sequenced in a study of CD8 T cells in Susac syndrome. Random hexamers were used to reverse transcribe an amount of about 0.45 to 1 ug RNA. MiXCR, run by TCRdb on the immunoSEQ multiplex PCR reads, gives a single entry per CDR3 protein. The top ten hold about 0.63% of the sample, which has approximately 25,000 distinct CDR3 sequences, about 94% seen once. The sequencing sample was made of CD8+ T cells from PBMCs. The receptor source for this set is a human donor with Susac syndrome.

J is TRBJ2-1 and V is TRBV6-1, with D perhaps assigned TRBD1 or TRBD2 (5 bases each). The CDR3 length is 17 residues. V was pared by 1 base and J by 1 base, with 14 bases between. Germline V gene sequence: CDR1 MNHNS, CDR2 SASEGT. The CDR3 DNA sequence: TGTGCCAGCAGTGAAGGCCCTGGGGGTGGGTCCTACAATGAGCAGTTCTTC. It yields the protein CASSEGPGGGSYNEQFF.

This chain uses TRBV9 with TRBJ2-1; perhaps TRBD2 as D (6 bases). The CDR3 sequence is 15 residues long. Trimming cost V 0 bases and J 5 bases, with 12 bases left between them. Germline V gene lookup returns CDR1 SGDLS and CDR2 YYNGEE. The CDR3: CASSVGGDPNNEQFF. The CDR3 bases are TGTGCCAGCAGCGTAGGGGGGGACCCCAACAATGAGCAGTTCTTC. Full variable domain (outside the CDR3, taken from reference TRBV9 and TRBJ2-1): DSGVTQTPKHLITATGQRVTLRCSPRSGDLSVYWYQQSLDQGLQFLIQYYNGEERAKGNILERFSAQQFPDLHSELNLSSLELGDSALYFCASSVGGDPNNEQFFGPGTRLTVL.

This chain links TRBV7-9 with TRBJ1-4; D is undetermined. Germline assignment: CDR1 SEHNR and CDR2 FQNEAQ (reference sequence). This CDR3 has 15 residues. The ends were cut back, 5 bases at V and 5 bases at J, with 15 bases in the middle. The CDR3, as DNA: TGTGCCAGCAGCCATAAAACTGGCGACAATGAAAAACTGTTTTTT. It encodes CASSHKTGDNEKLFF.

This chain links TRBV2 with TRBJ2-4, with TRBD1 matching 7 bases. Germline CDR1 reads SNHLY; CDR2 reads FYNNEI. V lost 7 bases and J lost 3; bases outside the gene matches: 3. The CDR3 runs to 13 residues. CDR3 in DNA: TGTGCCAGCATGGGGGACAGCAAAAACATTCAGTACTTC. Its translation is CASMGDSKNIQYF.

The CDR3 DNA follows: TGCAGCGTTGAAGAGGGCAGGTCGGCCGTCGATGAGCAGTTCTTC. Residues: CSVEEGRSAVDEQFF. V and J are TRBV29-1 and TRBJ2-1; D not resolved. The CDR3 loop spans 15 amino acids. V gave up 0 bases and J gave up 8 bases, with 17 bases separating them. CDR1 and CDR2 from the germline V gene are SQVTM and ANQGSEA.

This chain connects TRBV4-1 to TRBJ2-1; D gene unclear. V was cut by 5 bases and J by 9 bases, with 11 bases left in between. CDR3 length: 12 amino acids. Germline V gives CDR1 MGHRA, CDR2 YSYEKL. CDR3 sequence: CASSALRGEQFF. Here the CDR3 DNA reads TGCGCCAGCAGCGCCCTGCGAGGTGAGCAGTTCTTC.

This rearrangement joins TRBV6-6 to TRBJ2-3; tentative D call: TRBD1 (7 bases). The CDR3 is 12 residues long. The germline gives CDR1 MNHNY, CDR2 SVGAGI (reference sequence). The V end lost 4 bases, the J end lost 13 bases, and 15 bases lay between the germline ends. CDR3 region: CASSSRGAREYF. The CDR3, as DNA: TGTGCCAGCAGTTCCAGGGGGGCTCGGGAGTATTTT.

This clonotype showed up just a few times. The V gene is TRBV25-1, the J gene TRBJ1-1; TRBD1 agrees at 9 bases. V shed 4 bases and J 2 bases; nucleotides not matched to a gene: 8. CDR3 length: 16 residues. Germline-derived CDR1 and CDR2 are MGHDK and SYGVNS. Here the CDR3 reads CASSARTGDINTEAFF. The CDR3 DNA follows: TGTGCCAGCAGTGCTCGGACAGGGGACATTAACACTGAAGCTTTCTTT.

This clonotype was counted a few times. A junction end diverges from the germline sequence, so it may reflect a read error. The CDR3 spells CASSRTGSESPLHF. The CDR3 DNA sequence: TGTGCCAGCAGCCGGACAGGGTCCGAGTCACCCCTCCATTTT. The V gene is TRBV7-9, the J gene TRBJ1-6; TRBD1 matches 8 bases. Germline CDR1 SEHNR, CDR2 FQNEAQ (reference sequence). The CDR3 is 14 amino acids.

The V gene is TRBV6-4, the J gene TRBJ1-1; TRBD1 is a possible D gene (5 bases). There are 13 residues in the CDR3. Trimming left V 2 bases short and J 2 bases short, with 6 bases between. The germline gives CDR1 MRHNA, CDR2 SNTAGT. This CDR3 is CASSDRDNTEAFF. The CDR3 coding sequence is TGTGCCAGCAGTGACCGGGACAACACTGAAGCTTTCTTT.

The chain couples TRBV20-1 to TRBJ2-7; D tentatively fits TRBD1 or TRBD2 (6 bases each). The CDR3 runs 15 residues. V lost 0 bases and J lost 2, with 14 bases in between. Germline CDR1 DFQATT, CDR2 SNEGSKA (reference sequence). CDR3 DNA sequence: TGCAGTGCTAGAGACGGGGGCGGCCAGACCTACGAGCAGTACTTC. Protein: CSARDGGGQTYEQYF.

This chain's CDR3 is CASSHLVGDTEAFF. DNA for the CDR3: TGTGCCAGCAGCCATTTAGTGGGCGACACTGAAGCTTTCTTT. This sequence joins TRBV3-1 and TRBJ1-1; D gene ambiguous. Trimming removed 3 bases at V and 3 bases at J, with 11 bases between. The CDR3 extends over 14 amino acids. Germline CDR1 reads LGHDT; CDR2 reads YNNKEL (reference sequence).

The CDR3 loop is CASRPRPGGKITQYF. CDR3 coding DNA: TGTGCCAGCAGACCTAGGCCGGGGGGAAAGATTACGCAGTATTTT. The chain recombines TRBV7-2 with TRBJ2-3, with 7 bases identical to TRBD2. This CDR3 spans 15 amino acids. V dropped 6 bases and J dropped 8; count of bases not matched to a gene: 14. Germline V gives CDR1 SGHTA, CDR2 FQGNSA.

This clonotype was counted a single time. The chain uses TRBV7-6 and TRBJ1-1; D is undetermined. Germline lookup yields CDR1 SGHVS and CDR2 FNYEAQ. This CDR3 is built from 15 residues. Deletions cut 5 bases from V and 4 bases from J, with 17 bases between. The DNA of the CDR3 is TGTGCCAGCAGCGACGGACGGCGGGGAAGCACTGAAGCTTTCTTT. This gives the protein CASSDGRRGSTEAFF.

The V gene is TRBV5-8, the J gene TRBJ1-2; the match to TRBD1 covers 10 bases. The J segment lost 6 bases and the V segment lost 0 bases, leaving 11 bases of the junction unmatched. This CDR3 is 17 amino acids long. Germline assignment: CDR1 SGHTS and CDR2 YDEGEE. The CDR3 DNA reads TGTGCCAGCAGCTTGGCGGAGTGGACAGGGGGAATGAATGGCTACACCTTC. This encodes CASSLAEWTGGMNGYTF.

This sequence joins TRBV5-4 and TRBJ2-7, with 7 positions matching TRBD2. J gave up 5 bases and V 0 bases, and 11 bases lay outside the gene matches. The CDR3 extends over 16 amino acids. Germline V gene sequence: CDR1 SGHNT, CDR2 YYREEE (reference sequence). CDR3 coding DNA: TGTGCCAGCAGCTTGGACGGCGTTGCGGGGGTCGACGAGCAGTACTTC. Translating gives CASSLDGVAGVDEQYF.

The chain links TRBV7-3 to TRBJ2-1; 9 nucleotides match TRBD2. V dropped 1 base and J dropped 4; count of bases not matched to a gene: 5. From germline, CDR1 is SGHTA and CDR2 FQGTGA. The CDR3 consists of 16 residues. In DNA form, the CDR3 reads TGTGCCAGCAGCTTAATAGTTAGCGGGGGATACAATGAGCAGTTCTTC. Its protein product is CASSLIVSGGYNEQFF.

The CDR3: CASSYADVGNLNTGELFF. The CDR3 nucleotides read TGTGCCAGCAGTTACGCCGATGTGGGCAACTTGAACACCGGGGAGCTGTTTTTT. J is TRBJ2-2 and V is TRBV6-5; no definite D call. Germline V lookup: CDR1 MNHEY, CDR2 SVGAGI. The V end was cut by 2 bases, the J end by 1 base, with 17 bases between. This CDR3 spans 18 amino acids.

The J gene is TRBJ2-3, the V gene TRBV28, with TRBD1 matching 8 bases. Germline trimming cut 4 bases from V and 4 bases from J; bases unmatched to any gene: 16. CDR1 is MDHEN and CDR2 is SYDVKM in the germline V gene. CDR3 length: 18 amino acids. CDR3 sequence: CASSSFYDRGPGPDTQYF. The CDR3 bases are TGTGCCAGCAGTTCCTTTTATGACAGGGGCCCCGGCCCAGATACGCAGTATTTT.

The chain has TRBV28 and TRBJ2-7, with 9 bases matching TRBD1. J was trimmed by 1 base and V by 10 bases; bases with no gene match: 2. Per germline, CDR1 MDHEN and CDR2 SYDVKM. The CDR3 loop spans 12 amino acids. CDR3 amino acids: CATGTGSYEQYF. DNA of the CDR3: TGTGCCACCGGGACAGGGTCCTACGAGCAGTACTTC.

The CDR3 nucleotides read TGTGCCAGCGGCGAAGGACAGGGCTCGGTCGGCTACACCTTC. It specifies CASGEGQGSVGYTF. The rearrangement links TRBV28 to TRBJ1-2, with 8 bases matching TRBD1. In germline, CDR1 is MDHEN, CDR2 SYDVKM. With 8 bases clipped from V and 8 bases from J, the junction kept 13 bases outside the gene matches. The CDR3 consists of 14 residues.

The rearrangement joins TRBV5-4 to TRBJ2-1; TRBD1 is a possible D gene (7 bases). From germline, CDR1 is SGHNT and CDR2 YYREEE (reference sequence). The CDR3 loop spans 18 amino acids. Trimming removed 2 bases at V and 13 bases at J, with 31 bases between. The CDR3 reads CASSLRRTGGSLWGGQFF. The CDR3 DNA is TGTGCCAGCAGCTTACGCCGGACAGGTGGGTCCCTATGGGGAGGACAGTTCTTC.

The chain joins TRBV24-1 to TRBJ2-1, with D perhaps matching TRBD2 (6 bases). The V and J ends lost 4 bases and 6 bases respectively, with 18 bases between them. Germline V lookup: CDR1 KGHDR, CDR2 SFDVKD. This CDR3 is built from 16 residues. The CDR3 here is CATSEGWDSLSNEQFF. CDR3 coding DNA: TGTGCCACCAGTGAGGGCTGGGACTCGCTTAGCAATGAGCAGTTCTTC.